These 23 T cell receptor beta chains were sequenced from one sample in a study of blood T cell repertoires in COVID-19. This table comes from immunoSEQ multiplex PCR, and its TCRdb copy is limited to in-frame clones, with some not included. This sample has nearly 60,000 clones, with roughly 84% found just once. Sequencing used peripheral blood. These receptors were collected from a middle-aged man with active COVID-19.

This chain links TRBV19 with TRBJ1-2; possibly TRBD1 for D (6 bases). This CDR3 is built from 13 residues. The V gene lost 7 bases and the J gene lost 4 bases, with 13 bases spanning the gap. Looked up from germline, CDR1 is LNHDA and CDR2 is SQIVND (reference sequence). The CDR3 region is CASNYGQSYGYTF. The CDR3 nucleotides read TGTGCCAGTAACTATGGACAGTCCTATGGCTACACCTTC.

This sequence joins TRBV27 and TRBJ1-2, with 9 bases matching TRBD1. The CDR3 covers 15 residues. With V trimmed by 5 bases and J by 3 bases, 7 bases remained unmatched. The germline gives CDR1 MNHEY, CDR2 SMNVEV (reference sequence). In DNA form, the CDR3 reads TGTGCCAGCAGTACTTACCGGGACAGGGACTATGGCTACACCTTC. It is translated as CASSTYRDRDYGYTF.

This rearrangement joins TRBV5-4 to TRBJ2-7, with 8 positions matching TRBD2. The CDR3 has 15 residues. From germline, CDR1 is SGHNT and CDR2 YYREEE (reference sequence). Trimming cost V 4 bases and J 2 bases; bases outside gene matches: 8. The CDR3 loop is CASSIGAGAAYEQYF. CDR3 coding DNA: TGTGCCAGCAGCATCGGAGCGGGAGCGGCCTACGAGCAGTACTTC.

The chain is built from TRBV7-2 and TRBJ2-2, with 7 bases that match TRBD2. The CDR3 has 16 amino acids. The germline V gene has CDR1 SGHTA and CDR2 FQGNSA. The V segment lost 0 bases and the J segment 8 bases; nucleotides outside the gene matches: 9. The CDR3 DNA reads as TGTGCCAGCAGCTTAGCTGGCGGGGGTTCCGCAGGGGAGCTGTTTTTT. Protein sequence: CASSLAGGGSAGELFF.

This rearrangement joins TRBV9 to TRBJ1-6, with D perhaps TRBD1 (6 bases). This CDR3 is 12 amino acids long. The V end lost 4 bases, the J end lost 12 bases, and 11 bases lay between the germline ends. Germline V gene sequence: CDR1 SGDLS, CDR2 YYNGEE. CDR3 amino acids: CASSLIGGPLHF. The CDR3 bases are TGTGCCAGCAGCCTCATAGGGGGACCCCTCCACTTT.

The chain is built from TRBV18 and TRBJ2-2, with 11 bases matching TRBD2. The V gene end was trimmed by 1 base and the J gene end by 7 bases; junction bases not matched to a gene: 5. The germline V gene has CDR1 KGHSH and CDR2 LQKENI. CDR3 size: 16 residues. CDR3 coding DNA: TGTGCCAGCTCACCACGCCTAGCGGGAGGAGACGGGGAGCTGTTTTTT. Translation gives CASSPRLAGGDGELFF.

This clone showed up just a few times. V usage is TRBV4-1 and J usage is TRBJ2-7; no reliable D call. The V end was cut by 1 base, the J end by 0 bases, with 7 bases between. This CDR3 has 14 amino acids. In germline, CDR1 is MGHRA, CDR2 YSYEKL. Here the CDR3 reads CASSQVGSSYEQYF. The DNA of the CDR3 is TGCGCCAGCAGCCAAGTGGGCAGCTCCTACGAGCAGTACTTC.

The gene calls are TRBV19 and TRBJ2-2, with 11 bases aligning to TRBD2. Per germline, CDR1 LNHDA and CDR2 SQIVND (reference sequence). V was clipped by 6 bases and J by 4 bases; unmatched bases: 16. The CDR3 is 19 residues long. CDR3 nucleotide sequence: TGTGCCAGTAGCGGACCGGGTCCTAGCGGGAGGACGGGCACCGGGGAGCTGTTTTTT. Amino acids: CASSGPGPSGRTGTGELFF.

The chain carries TRBV28 and TRBJ2-4; D is undetermined. Germline V gene lookup returns CDR1 MDHEN and CDR2 SYDVKM. There are 13 residues in the CDR3. V dropped 3 bases and J dropped 1 base, with 4 bases sitting between them. In nucleotides, the CDR3 is TGTGCCAGCAGTTTTCCGGCCAAAAACATTCAGTACTTC. It is translated as CASSFPAKNIQYF.

The chain combines TRBV6-5 with TRBJ1-1; D gene unclear. The germline CDR1 and CDR2 sequences are MNHEY and SVGAGI. This CDR3 is 13 amino acids long. V was trimmed by 6 bases and J by 1 base, leaving 9 bases between them. The CDR3 DNA reads TGTGCCAGCAGGGATTCGGGGAACACTGAAGCTTTCTTT. Its translation is CASRDSGNTEAFF.

Note on this clone: An end of the junction does not agree with germline; a read error may underlie this. The chain has TRBV7-7 and TRBJ2-1; D is unclear. The CDR3 length is 17 residues. The germline CDR1 and CDR2 sequences are SSHAT and FNYEAQ (reference sequence). CDR3 amino acids: CASSLLPLGSSYNEQFF. In nucleotides, the CDR3 is TGTGCTAGCAGCTTGCTCCCCCTTGGTAGCTCCTACAATGAGCAGTTCTTC. The whole variable domain, remainder taken from reference TRBV7-7 and TRBJ2-1, is GAGVSQSPRYKVTKRGQDVTLRCDPISSHATLYWYQQALGQGPEFLTYFNYEAQPDKSGLPSDRFSAERPEGSISTLTIQRTEQRDSAMYRCASSLLPLGSSYNEQFFGPGTRLTVL.

The chain uses TRBV2 and TRBJ2-2; maybe TRBD1 (5 bases). V was trimmed by 6 bases and J by 7 bases, leaving 12 bases between them. The CDR3 runs to 13 residues. Germline CDR1 is SNHLY and CDR2 is FYNNEI. The DNA of the CDR3 is TGTGCCAGCAGGCCCAGGGAAAACGGGGAGCTGTTTTTT. The encoded protein is CASRPRENGELFF.

In its sample, this clone was seen a few times. The chain couples TRBV2 to TRBJ1-5, with 9 bases aligning to TRBD1. The CDR3 is 14 amino acids. V shed 8 bases, J shed 7 bases, and the junction held 9 bases outside the gene matches. CDR1 SNHLY and CDR2 FYNNEI come from the germline V gene. The CDR3 loop reads CASGPLQGAQPQHF. The DNA for the CDR3 is TGTGCCAGCGGACCATTACAGGGGGCCCAGCCCCAGCATTTT.

The CDR3 DNA reads TGTGCCAGCAGATTAGGACTAGCGGGAGGAAATGAGCAGTTCTTC. Its translation is CASRLGLAGGNEQFF. This chain joins TRBV6-6 and TRBJ2-1; 14 bases agree with TRBD2. V trimming: 6 bases; J trimming: 7 bases; junction bases outside the gene matches: 5. This CDR3 comprises 15 residues. Germline CDR1 MNHNY, CDR2 SVGAGI (reference sequence).

By frequency in the sample, this clone is medium-sized. The J gene is TRBJ2-7, the V gene TRBV4-2; 8 nucleotides align to TRBD1. Germline V gene sequence: CDR1 LGHNA, CDR2 YNFKEQ. The CDR3 runs 14 residues. The V and J ends lost 1 base and 4 bases, in that order; junction bases with no gene match: 3. CDR3 residues: CASSQGTGRYEQYF. The CDR3 DNA reads TGTGCCAGCAGCCAAGGGACAGGGAGGTACGAGCAGTACTTC.

This sequence joins TRBV19 and TRBJ1-5; D perhaps matches TRBD1 (6 bases). Trimming pared 7 bases from V and 5 bases from J, leaving 18 bases between. CDR1 and CDR2 (germline): LNHDA, SQIVND (reference sequence). This CDR3 has 15 residues. DNA for the CDR3: TGTGCCAGTACCCCCCTGGGGGCGTGGGATCAGCCCCAGCATTTT. Residues: CASTPLGAWDQPQHF.

This chain uses TRBV19 with TRBJ2-7, with D possibly being TRBD1 (5 bases). The CDR3 sequence is 13 residues long. CDR1 LNHDA and CDR2 SQIVND come from the germline V gene (reference sequence). V was cut by 4 bases and J by 4 bases, with 11 bases left in between. CDR3 sequence: CASSSQGPYEQYF. In DNA form, the CDR3 reads TGTGCCAGTAGTAGTCAGGGCCCATACGAGCAGTACTTC. Drawing the rest from reference TRBV19 and TRBJ2-7, the complete variable domain is DGGITQSPKYLFRKEGQNVTLSCEQNLNHDAMYWYRQDPGQGLRLIYYSQIVNDFQKGDIAEGYSVSREKKESFPLTVTSAQKNPTAFYLCASSSQGPYEQYFGPGTRLTVT.

The genes are TRBV20-1 and TRBJ1-2; 8 nucleotides line up with TRBD1. After removal of 3 bases from V and 8 bases from J, the junction contained 8 bases not matched to a gene. This CDR3 region has 13 residues. CDR1 is DFQATT and CDR2 is SNEGSKA in the germline V gene (reference sequence). The CDR3 spells CSASLDRDRGYTF. CDR3 in DNA: TGCAGTGCTAGTCTGGACAGGGATCGGGGCTACACCTTC.

This chain connects TRBV5-4 to TRBJ1-2; perhaps TRBD1 as D (5 bases). The V gene's germline CDR1 is SGHNT and CDR2 YYREEE (reference sequence). The length of the CDR3 is 12 residues. The V and J ends lost 4 bases and 7 bases respectively, with 11 bases between them. The CDR3 loop reads CASSGTGLGYTF. As DNA, the CDR3 is TGTGCCAGCAGCGGGACGGGACTTGGCTACACCTTC.

The chain joins TRBV19 to TRBJ2-3; 11 positions match TRBD2. The junction had 6 bases not matched to a gene; V was cut back by 5 bases and J by 5 bases. The CDR3 length is 15 residues. Germline-derived CDR1 and CDR2 are LNHDA and SQIVND (reference sequence). CDR3 loop: CASSPTSGSGDTQYF. The CDR3, as DNA: TGTGCCAGTAGTCCTACTAGCGGGAGTGGAGATACGCAGTATTTT.

This clone was detected once. V gene TRBV27 combines with J gene TRBJ2-6; D may be TRBD1 (5 bases). Germline CDR1 and CDR2: MNHEY and SMNVEV (reference sequence). The germline V and J ends were trimmed by 4 bases and 0 bases, with 19 bases remaining between them. This CDR3 has 19 residues. This chain's CDR3 is CASSWEQGAPRSGANVLTF. Written as DNA, the CDR3 is TGTGCCAGCAGTTGGGAACAAGGGGCGCCACGCTCTGGGGCCAACGTCCTGACTTTC.

The rearrangement joins TRBV7-9 to TRBJ2-7; 9 positions match TRBD2. The CDR3 loop spans 17 amino acids. V shed 2 bases, J shed 5 bases, and the junction held 13 bases outside the gene matches. The germline V gene encodes CDR1 SEHNR and CDR2 FQNEAQ (reference sequence). The CDR3 DNA follows: TGTGCCAGCAGCTTAAGTCTAGCGGGACGTGTACAAAACGAGCAGTACTTC. Protein: CASSLSLAGRVQNEQYF.

In this sample, this clone turned up once. The V call is TRBV5-4, the J call TRBJ1-2, with D hard to call. Germline CDR1 SGHNT, CDR2 YYREEE (reference sequence). The CDR3 runs to 13 residues. V dropped 5 bases and J dropped 14 bases, with 22 bases sitting between them. As DNA, the CDR3 is TGTGCCAGCAGTCCCAAAGGCCCTGCCGAGGGAACCTTC. Translating it yields CASSPKGPAEGTF.